Below, 19 T cell receptor beta chains from the same sample are listed, as sequenced in a study of identical twins (dated by TCRdb to the mid-2010s). To prepare the library, 5' RACE was applied. Sequencing relied on an Illumina HiSeq 2000. TCRdb ran its own pipeline on the public reads, namely fastp trimming at Q25 and MiXCR clone calling, and kept in-frame beta chains. Each record represents a unique CDR3 protein, reported with the most common genes and DNA among its rows. In all, the sample holds under 450,000 distinct CDR3 sequences, and around a sixth of those were seen once. The ten biggest clones cover 12% of the sample. Sequencing was carried out using naive T cells sorted from blood. Interpreted using the paper, the cell subset or site label stands for: cells isolated with a human naive T-cell isolation kit. Receptor source: a man aged 45 to 65 in good health.

This clonotype was picked up many times. The chain joins TRBV5-1 to TRBJ1-4; D may be TRBD1 (5 bases). The CDR3 has 16 residues. V gave up 0 bases and J gave up 8 bases, with 17 bases separating them. Per the germline V gene, CDR1 is SGHRS and CDR2 is YFSETQ. In DNA form, the CDR3 reads TGCGCCAGCAGCTTGGGGTGGAGGGGCGCGAACGAAAAACTGTTTTTT. Its translation: CASSLGWRGANEKLFF.

J is TRBJ2-2 and V is TRBV2; maybe TRBD1 (6 bases). The CDR3 runs 14 residues. The V gene lost 6 bases and the J gene lost 7 bases, with 15 bases spanning the gap. Germline V gene sequence: CDR1 SNHLY, CDR2 FYNNEI. The CDR3, as DNA: TGTGCCAGCAGAGAAAACAGGGTTGGCGGGGAGCTGTTTTTT. Protein: CASRENRVGGELFF.

This sequence joins TRBV27 and TRBJ1-6; 8 bases are a match to TRBD1. The V and J ends lost 5 bases and 11 bases, in that order; junction bases with no gene match: 8. CDR3 length: 14 residues. The V gene's germline CDR1 is MNHEY and CDR2 SMNVEV (reference sequence). As DNA, the CDR3 is TGTGCCAGCAGTCCCGGGACAGGAAGAGCACCCCTCCACTTT. It translates to CASSPGTGRAPLHF.

The rearrangement uses TRBV11-2 and TRBJ2-7; 9 positions agree with TRBD1. V shed 5 bases, J shed 2 bases, and the junction held 7 bases outside the gene matches. There are 15 residues in the CDR3. Germline values: CDR1 SGHAT, CDR2 FQNNGV. DNA of the CDR3: TGTGCCAGCAGCACCAGGACAGGGGCCCCCTACGAGCAGTACTTC. Its protein product is CASSTRTGAPYEQYF.

The chain couples TRBV5-1 to TRBJ1-2, with TRBD1 matching 9 bases. This CDR3 comprises 13 residues. The germline V gene has CDR1 SGHRS and CDR2 YFSETQ. V was clipped by 0 bases and J by 7 bases; unmatched bases: 1. The DNA of the CDR3 is TGCGCCAGCAGCTTGGAGGACAGGGGTGGCTACACCTTC. Its protein is CASSLEDRGGYTF.

This clonotype was recorded at least ten times. This chain connects TRBV7-2 to TRBJ2-5; D is perhaps TRBD1 (5 bases). This CDR3 is built from 16 residues. Germline assignment: CDR1 SGHTA and CDR2 FQGNSA. V dropped 1 base and J dropped 3 bases, with 15 bases sitting between them. The CDR3: CASSLDFRGVKETQYF. As DNA, the CDR3 is TGTGCCAGCAGCTTAGATTTTAGGGGCGTGAAAGAGACCCAGTACTTC.

The rearrangement links TRBV28 to TRBJ2-7; TRBD2 is a possible D gene (6 bases). V gave up 5 bases and J gave up 0 bases, with 14 bases separating them. The germline V gene has CDR1 MDHEN and CDR2 SYDVKM. There are 15 residues in the CDR3. CDR3 sequence (DNA): TGTGCCAGCAGTGTTAGCGGAATGCTCTCCTACGAGCAGTACTTC. Translated: CASSVSGMLSYEQYF.

Regarding this clonotype: This may stem from a read error, because a much larger clone lies one nucleotide away. The chain has TRBV5-1 and TRBJ2-5, with D unresolved. Germline V gene sequence: CDR1 SGHRS, CDR2 YFSETQ. This CDR3 has 12 amino acids. The V and J ends lost 2 bases and 6 bases respectively, with 8 bases between them. The CDR3 loop is CASSFQRKTQYF. CDR3 sequence (DNA): TGCGCCAGCAGCTTCCAGAGGAAGACCCAGTACTTC.

The chain recombines TRBV6-1 with TRBJ2-7; 8 nucleotides match TRBD2. Per germline, CDR1 MNHNS and CDR2 SASEGT. The length of the CDR3 is 15 residues. V gave up 6 bases and J gave up 3 bases; unmatched junction bases: 10. The CDR3 sequence: CASRPPTSGNYEQYF. In DNA form, the CDR3 reads TGTGCCAGCAGGCCCCCAACTAGCGGAAACTACGAGCAGTACTTC.

In this sample, this clonotype turned up once. The rearrangement joins TRBV7-9 to TRBJ2-1; no firm D call. The V gene's germline CDR1 is SEHNR and CDR2 FQNEAQ (reference sequence). This CDR3 is 12 amino acids long. Trimming left V 2 bases short and J 8 bases short, with 7 bases between. DNA of the CDR3: TGTGCCAGCAGCTTACCTGCGTATGAGCAGTTCTTC. Translation gives CASSLPAYEQFF.

This clonotype came up a few times. This CDR3 is CASSQDPTPWYGYTF. The CDR3 coding sequence is TGCGCCAGCAGCCAAGATCCCACCCCCTGGTATGGCTACACCTTC. V and J are TRBV4-3 and TRBJ1-2; no clear D gene. The V gene lost 0 bases and the J gene lost 5 bases, with 13 bases spanning the gap. The CDR3 has 15 residues. Germline V CDR1 and CDR2: LGHNA, YSLEER.

This clonotype was counted many times. V is TRBV7-2 and J is TRBJ2-7; D is possibly TRBD2 (7 bases). The CDR3 length is 15 residues. Germline CDR1 SGHTA, CDR2 FQGNSA. Trimming left V 5 bases short and J 1 base short, with 15 bases between. The CDR3 region has the DNA TGTGCCAGCAGCCCCGTGGGAGGGGGTTCCTACGAGCAGTACTTC. Its translation is CASSPVGGGSYEQYF.

The table lists this clonotype with many counts. The genes are TRBV7-8 and TRBJ1-5; TRBD1 is a possible D gene (6 bases). Trimming stripped 0 bases from V and 2 bases from J, with 8 bases between. The CDR3 runs to 15 residues. Germline values: CDR1 SGHVS, CDR2 FQNEAQ. The CDR3 sequence is CASSLAGGRNQPQHF. The CDR3 DNA is TGTGCCAGCAGCTTAGCGGGGGGGCGCAATCAGCCCCAGCATTTT.

V and J are TRBV28 and TRBJ2-5; perhaps TRBD2 as D (5 bases). Germline V lookup: CDR1 MDHEN, CDR2 SYDVKM. This CDR3 contains 13 residues. V gave up 6 bases and J gave up 6 bases, with 14 bases separating them. The CDR3 protein is CASREEVQKTQYF. The CDR3 nucleotides are TGTGCCAGCAGGGAGGAGGTGCAGAAGACCCAGTACTTC.

This clonotype was seen repeatedly, ten times or more. This chain uses TRBV20-1 with TRBJ2-5; 9 positions match TRBD2. The ends lost 7 bases at V and 5 bases at J; junction bases unmatched: 8. The germline V gene encodes CDR1 DFQATT and CDR2 SNEGSKA (reference sequence). The CDR3 totals 13 residues. The CDR3 sequence: CSGIEAGGETQYF. DNA of the CDR3: TGCAGTGGGATTGAGGCGGGGGGGGAGACCCAGTACTTC.

This clonotype was detected a few times. The chain carries TRBV25-1 and TRBJ2-1, with 9 bases fitting TRBD2. Trimming at V came to 3 bases and at J to 5 bases, leaving 8 bases not matched to a gene. Germline lookup yields CDR1 MGHDK and CDR2 SYGVNS. This CDR3 comprises 16 residues. The DNA for the CDR3 is TGTGCCAGCAGTGACCCGGGACTAGCAGGAAACAATGAGCAGTTCTTC. It yields the protein CASSDPGLAGNNEQFF.

CDR3 protein: CASSLGLREGLYEQYF. As DNA, the CDR3 is TGTGCCAGCAGCTTAGGGTTGAGGGAGGGCCTGTACGAGCAGTACTTC. The chain has TRBV7-9 and TRBJ2-7; 7 bases are shared with TRBD2. Germline CDR1 reads SEHNR; CDR2 reads FQNEAQ (reference sequence). The CDR3 consists of 16 residues. The V and J ends lost 1 base and 4 bases, in that order; junction bases with no gene match: 10.

The J gene is TRBJ2-5, the V gene TRBV12-3 or TRBV12-4; 11 bases line up with TRBD1. This CDR3 contains 15 residues. The V segment lost 5 bases and the J segment 4 bases; nucleotides outside the gene matches: 6. The CDR3 reads CASSVLGTGGETQYF. The CDR3, as DNA: TGTGCCAGCAGTGTCCTCGGGACAGGGGGAGAGACCCAGTACTTC.

This clonotype was observed a few times. V gene TRBV5-1 combines with J gene TRBJ1-2; D perhaps matches TRBD1 (6 bases). CDR1 is SGHRS and CDR2 is YFSETQ in the germline V gene. Between the trimmed V and J ends, which lost 4 bases and 2 bases, there was a span of 15 bases. The CDR3 has 15 amino acids. The CDR3 DNA follows: TGCGCCAGCAGCCTAAACAGGGAGGTCAACTATGGCTACACCTTC. It codes for CASSLNREVNYGYTF.